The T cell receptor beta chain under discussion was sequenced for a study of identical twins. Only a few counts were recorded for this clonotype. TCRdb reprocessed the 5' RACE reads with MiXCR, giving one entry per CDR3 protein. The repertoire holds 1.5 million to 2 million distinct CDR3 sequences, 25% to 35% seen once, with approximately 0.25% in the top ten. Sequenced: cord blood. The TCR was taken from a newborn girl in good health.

CDR3 nucleotide sequence: TGTGCCAGCAGTCCCGACGGACAGGGGCTAGCCAAAAACATTCAGTACTTC. Residues: CASSPDGQGLAKNIQYF. V gene TRBV27 combines with J gene TRBJ2-4; 9 nucleotides align to TRBD1. The CDR3 totals 17 residues. CDR1 MNHEY and CDR2 SMNVEV come from the germline V gene (reference sequence). V trimming: 5 bases; J trimming: 0 bases; junction bases outside the gene matches: 8.